The 8 T cell receptor beta chains reported below all come from one sample, sequenced in a study of low-dose radiotherapy and immunotherapy resistance in tumors. The time point was: after trial treatment. Specified treatment: LDRT plus nivolumab, ipilimumab, low-dose cyclophosphamide and aspirin (RACIN trial). First-strand cDNA used TRAV- and TRBV-specific primers, covering alpha and beta chains. A constant-region primer paired with the V-primer adapter amplified TCRs over about 19 PCR cycles. Each CDR3 protein is one row after TCRdb ran MiXCR on the reads. The data hold 100,000 or so distinct CDR3 sequences, with roughly 20% observed a single time. The material was PBMCs, obtained after low-dose radiotherapy plus immunotherapy. The source is a male donor with prostate cancer.

At least ten counts were recorded for this clonotype. V gene TRBV10-3 combines with J gene TRBJ1-2; no definite D call. Germline loops: CDR1 ENHRY, CDR2 SYGVKD. The germline V and J ends were trimmed by 4 bases and 8 bases, with 11 bases remaining between them. The CDR3 sequence is 12 residues long. The CDR3 bases are TGTGCCATCAGTGGGGCGGAAGGAGGCTACACCTTC. This sequence encodes CAISGAEGGYTF.

This clonotype showed up many times. J is TRBJ1-2 and V is TRBV10-3; 9 bases agree with TRBD1. V lost 7 bases, J lost 7 bases, and 7 bases stayed unmatched. This CDR3 region has 13 residues. Germline values: CDR1 ENHRY, CDR2 SYGVKD. The CDR3 sequence: CAIKGDRAFGYTF. The CDR3 bases are TGTGCCATCAAAGGGGACAGGGCGTTTGGCTACACCTTC.

Comments on this clonotype: A much larger clonotype is one base distant, so this may be a read error. The chain joins TRBV7-9 to TRBJ2-4; 10 bases fit TRBD2. CDR3 length: 19 amino acids. The trim removed 1 base at V and 13 bases at J, leaving 22 bases unmatched. CDR1 SEHNR and CDR2 FQNEAQ come from the germline V gene (reference sequence). CDR3 loop: CASSLVGGYERGGRGEQYF. CDR3 in DNA: TGTGCCAGCAGCTTAGTTGGGGGTTATGAGCGGGGGGGCCGAGGTGAGCAGTACTTC.

This clonotype was detected many times. The J gene is TRBJ2-7, the V gene TRBV12-3 or TRBV12-4, with 7 bases that match TRBD2. CDR3 size: 12 residues. The V gene end was trimmed by 7 bases and the J gene end by 5 bases; junction bases not matched to a gene: 5. This CDR3 is CASTPGGHEQYF. The DNA for the CDR3 is TGTGCCAGCACACCGGGGGGTCACGAGCAGTACTTC.

This clonotype was detected ten times or more. This sequence joins TRBV19 and TRBJ1-1; D uncertain. This CDR3 contains 15 residues. Germline V CDR1 and CDR2: LNHDA, SQIVND (reference sequence). Between the trimmed V and J ends, which lost 4 bases and 1 base, there was a span of 13 bases. Here the CDR3 reads CASSREGSSNTEAFF. CDR3 DNA sequence: TGTGCCAGTAGTAGGGAGGGAAGCTCGAACACTGAAGCTTTCTTT. The whole variable domain, remainder taken from reference TRBV19 and TRBJ1-1, is DGGITQSPKYLFRKEGQNVTLSCEQNLNHDAMYWYRQDPGQGLRLIYYSQIVNDFQKGDIAEGYSVSREKKESFPLTVTSAQKNPTAFYLCASSREGSSNTEAFFGQGTRLTVV.

This clonotype was seen ten or more times. This chain connects TRBV2 to TRBJ2-2; 11 bases line up with TRBD2. The V gene end was trimmed by 6 bases and the J gene end by 5 bases; junction bases not matched to a gene: 5. This CDR3 contains 15 residues. Germline CDR1 reads SNHLY; CDR2 reads FYNNEI. The CDR3: CASRALAGATGELFF. The CDR3 nucleotides read TGTGCCAGCAGAGCACTAGCGGGGGCGACCGGGGAGCTGTTTTTT.

This clonotype was counted many times. The chain links TRBV19 to TRBJ1-2; D remains ambiguous. CDR3 length equals 15 residues. Between the trimmed V and J ends, which lost 3 bases and 0 bases, there was a span of 11 bases. Germline V gives CDR1 LNHDA, CDR2 SQIVND (reference sequence). The CDR3, as DNA: TGTGCCAGTAGTATCGTGGCCGAAGCTAACTATGGCTACACCTTC. It specifies CASSIVAEANYGYTF.

This clonotype came up many times. The chain links TRBV2 to TRBJ2-7; no clear D. Germline values: CDR1 SNHLY, CDR2 FYNNEI. The CDR3 covers 13 residues. The V gene lost 11 bases and the J gene lost 5 bases, with 19 bases spanning the gap. The CDR3 nucleotides read TGTGCCGTCCAGAACCACCCTTCGGACGAGCAGTACTTC. It codes for CAVQNHPSDEQYF.